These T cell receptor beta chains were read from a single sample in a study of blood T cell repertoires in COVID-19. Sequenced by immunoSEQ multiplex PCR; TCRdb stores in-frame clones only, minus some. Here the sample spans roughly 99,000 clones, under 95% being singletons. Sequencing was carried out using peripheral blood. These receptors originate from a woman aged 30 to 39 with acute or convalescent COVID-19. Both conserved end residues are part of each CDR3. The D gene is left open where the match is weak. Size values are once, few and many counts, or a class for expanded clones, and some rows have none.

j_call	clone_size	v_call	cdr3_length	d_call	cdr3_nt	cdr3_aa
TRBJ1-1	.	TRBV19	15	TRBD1	TGTGCCAGTAGTCCTTCGACAGGGGAGAACACTGAAGCTTTCTTT	CASSPSTGENTEAFF
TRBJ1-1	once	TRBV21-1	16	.	TGTGCCAGCAGGGCCCGGGACAGAGAACTGAACACTGAAGCTTTCTTT	CASRARDRELNTEAFF
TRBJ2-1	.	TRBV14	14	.	TGTGCCAGCAGCCAATATAGCGGTGACAATGAGCAGTTCTTC	CASSQYSGDNEQFF
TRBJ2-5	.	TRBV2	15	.	TGTGCCAGCAGTGATAGTGGATGGCGGCAGGAGACCCAGTACTTC	CASSDSGWRQETQYF
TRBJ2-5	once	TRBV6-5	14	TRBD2	TGTGCCAGCAGTCTAGCGGGACTCCAAGAGACCCAGTACTTC	CASSLAGLQETQYF
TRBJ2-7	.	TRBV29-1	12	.	TGCAGCATAACGAAGAGCTCCTACGAGCAGTACTTC	CSITKSSYEQYF
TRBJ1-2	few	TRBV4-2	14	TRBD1	TGTGCCAGCAGCCAAGGCAGGGGGATCTATGGCTACACCTTC	CASSQGRGIYGYTF
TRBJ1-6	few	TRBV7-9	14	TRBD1	TGTGCCAGCAGCTTCGGACAGGGTGGCTCACCCCTCCACTTT	CASSFGQGGSPLHF
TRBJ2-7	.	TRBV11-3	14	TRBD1	TGTGCCAGCAGCCCGAGGGACAGCTACTACGAGCAGTACTTC	CASSPRDSYYEQYF
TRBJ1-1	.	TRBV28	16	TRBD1	TGTGCCAGCAGCTACGGGGCCACAGGGGGCGTCACTGAAGCTTTCTTT	CASSYGATGGVTEAFF
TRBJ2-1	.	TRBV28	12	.	TGTGCCAGCAGTTTACAGTACAATGAGCAGTTCTTC	CASSLQYNEQFF
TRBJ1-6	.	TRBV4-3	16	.	TGCGCCAGCAGCCAAGATCGGCAAGGGGGAGATTCACCCCTCCACTTT	CASSQDRQGGDSPLHF
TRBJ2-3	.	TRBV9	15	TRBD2	TGTGCCAGCAGCGCGACTAGCGGGGCCACAGATACGCAGTATTTT	CASSATSGATDTQYF
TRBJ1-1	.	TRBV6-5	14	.	TGTGCCAGCGCCTTCGACATGGATCACACTGAAGCTTTCTTT	CASAFDMDHTEAFF
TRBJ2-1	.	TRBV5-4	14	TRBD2	TGTGCCAGCACATTAGCGGGGGGCGGGAATGAGCAGTTCTTC	CASTLAGGGNEQFF
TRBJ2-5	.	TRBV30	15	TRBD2	TGTGCCTGGAGTGTTCTGGCTAGCGGGGAGGGGACCCAGTACTTC	CAWSVLASGEGTQYF
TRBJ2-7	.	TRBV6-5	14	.	TGTGCCAGCAGTTACTCAGGCGCGGGCTACGAGCAGTACTTC	CASSYSGAGYEQYF
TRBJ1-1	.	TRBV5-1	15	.	TGCGCCAGCAGCCCATGGACAGAGTTGAACACTGAAGCTTTCTTT	CASSPWTELNTEAFF
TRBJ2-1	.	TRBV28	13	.	TGTGCCAGCAGTTTGTCCTTCTACAATGAGCAGTTCTTC	CASSLSFYNEQFF
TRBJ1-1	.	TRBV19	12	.	TGTGCCAGTAGTATCAGGAACACTGAAGCTTTCTTT	CASSIRNTEAFF
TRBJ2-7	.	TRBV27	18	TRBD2	TGTGCCAGCACCACGACTAGCGGGAGGGTTTCAGGTGGCCTCGAGCAGTACTTC	CASTTTSGRVSGGLEQYF
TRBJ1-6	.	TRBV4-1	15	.	TGCGCCAGCAGCCAAATGCGGACAAGAAATTCACCCCTCCACTTT	CASSQMRTRNSPLHF
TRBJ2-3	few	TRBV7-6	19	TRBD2	TGTGCCAGCAGCTTAGCTTACCGGGGGACCGGGAGGGCCACAGATACGCAGTATTTT	CASSLAYRGTGRATDTQYF